The present entry profiles one TCR beta chain with its context. The germline CDR1 and CDR2 sequences are LNHDA and SQIVND (reference sequence). V was clipped by 5 bases and J by 5 bases, with 18 bases between them. The CDR3 has 15 amino acids. The repertoire was sequenced with immunoSEQ multiplex PCR; TCRdb's copy has only in-frame clones and lacks some. The repertoire holds more than 85,000 clones, with more than 90% as singletons. The data were obtained in a study of T cell changes during pregnancy in multiple sclerosis. The rearrangement uses TRBV19 and TRBJ1-1; TRBD1 is a possible D gene (6 bases). This TCR derives from a female donor with multiple sclerosis, enrolled in a pregnancy study. The specimen was peripheral blood, collected in the second trimester of pregnancy. The CDR3 spells CASSPQARQGTEAFF. The CDR3 DNA sequence: TGTGCCAGTAGTCCCCAAGCACGGCAGGGGACTGAAGCTTTCTTT.